What follows describes a single TCR beta chain. V shed 0 bases and J 6 bases; nucleotides not matched to a gene: 8. This CDR3 comprises 16 residues. The germline gives CDR1 MNHEY, CDR2 SMNVEV (reference sequence). This record comes from a study of human T cells and chemical hapten exposure. The time point is: patch test 1, 2 weeks after DPC sensitization. The treatment is: therapeutic diphenylcyclopropenone sensitization with weekly scalp DPC. From the RACE reads, TCRdb called clonotypes with MiXCR, one entry per CDR3 protein. The sample has under 450,000 distinct CDR3 sequences; around 4.8% are singletons.

V usage is TRBV27 and J usage is TRBJ2-3, with 8 bases fitting TRBD2. The source of this sequence is a woman aged 45-65 years with alopecia areata. Some clones in this sample may be carry-over from other donors' samples. The sequenced sample was whole blood, obtained in connection with sensitization to the hapten diphenylcyclopropenone (DPC). For the CDR3, the DNA is TGTGCCAGCAGTTTATCTGCCGGGGGGGCGTTCGATACGCAGTATTTT. This encodes CASSLSAGGAFDTQYF.